This T cell receptor (beta chain) was found in a study of blood T cell repertoires in COVID-19 (dated by TCRdb to about 2020). Concerning the study at large: The collaborator samples originated in the United States, Italy and Spain and spanned the acute and convalescent phases of COVID-19. The material from the prospective study consisted of cDNA or gDNA derived from T cells, B-cell-depleted T cells, or PBMCs. The repertoires were made available in a free public database intended to serve as a resource for research on the immune response to SARS-CoV-2. The samples were drawn from the first 160 participants of the ongoing ImmuneRACE study and from some 1,300 subjects provided by 6 global collaborators. Where available, HLA class I and class II types were obtained from metadata supplied by the sample provider rather than from assay-based typing. The sample metadata nearly always contained a de-identified subject ID, COVID-19 status, age in years and sex. Subjects who had been exposed to COVID-19, were actively infected with it, or had recovered from it provided the deeply sampled blood TCRbeta repertoires that made up the dataset.

CDR1 is given as GTSNPN and CDR2 as SVGIG, both from the germline V gene (reference sequence). From the cysteine up to the phenylalanine, the CDR3 has a length of 12 residues. Solely the CDR3 DNA is kept, with 36 bases framed from the first base. V gives up 1 base and J gives up 8 bases, and the segment between their germline ends measures 11 bases. For this clone: Its antigen target is currently unknown. Per-base quality was not reported, and no clone a single base away is much larger than it.

Findings and caveats that apply to the study as a whole: How much clinical and demographic metadata was included differed by source and by participant, and the metadata was provided uncurated.

The collaborating institutions used their own protocols to collect whole blood in K2EDTA tubes. For TCRbeta analysis, collaborators shipped samples in one of three forms: frozen whole blood, isolated PBMCs, or DNA extracted from either of those sample types. TCRbeta CDR3 regions were amplified from genomic DNA using the immunoSEQ Assay, a bias-controlled multiplex PCR. The paper's data handling went like this. Nucleated cell counts per sample were estimated from amplification of reference gene primers within the assay. Sequence reads were collapsed and filtered to measure the absolute abundance of every unique TCRbeta CDR3 rearrangement. For each sample, productive Simpson clonality was calculated as the square root of Simpson's diversity index over productive rearrangements. TCRdb obtained this table from immuneACCESS and retained in-frame rearrangements with V and J assigned. These tables miss some clones; where compared with another copy, unresolved V genes account for less than half of the shortfall, and the remainder is unexplained. The V and J calls and clone size come from that table; D and trimming were worked out from the DNA. Within this sample are about 140,000 clones, with over 70% of them counted one time only. The top ten hold about 1.9% of the sample.

The clonotype comes from a woman aged 55 to 70 with acute or convalescent COVID-19. In this chain, TRBV30 is recombined with TRBJ1-1; the D region possibly corresponds to TRBD1 (5 bases align). The specimen sequenced was peripheral blood. The CDR3 amino acid sequence is: CAWSEGPHEAFF. The sequence in DNA is TGTGCCTGGAGTGAGGGGCCTCACGAAGCTTTCTTT.